The present TCR beta chain was sequenced within a study of shared clonotypes between healthy human individuals. The naive CD8 subset, CD45RO-negative cells positively selected for CCR7, excluded terminally differentiated effector memory CD45RA+ cells. Authors' processing steps: In the immunoSEQ data, sequences were junction-only and lacked quality scores, so filtering differed. Generated by immunoSEQ multiplex PCR, the TCRdb table keeps only in-frame clones and is missing some. V, J and clone size reflect that table, while D and trimming were determined from the DNA. This table has around 2.1 million clones, about 92% appearing once. The clonotype comes from a man in his late teens or twenties in good health. Some clones in this sample may be carry-over from other donors' samples. Sequencing used naive CD8+ T cells from PBMCs.

This CDR3 reads CASSEGYNTQYF. DNA for the CDR3: TGTGCCAGCAGTGAAGGGTACAATACGCAGTATTTT. The chain combines TRBV6-1 with TRBJ2-3; D is undetermined. Looked up from germline, CDR1 is MNHNS and CDR2 is SASEGT. Trimming stripped 1 base from V and 7 bases from J, with 6 bases between. There are 12 residues in the CDR3.